This T cell receptor (beta chain) was profiled in a study of T-cell reconstitution after alpha-beta-depleted transplantation in children (TCRdb year 2016). A note on the overall study: T-cell immune reconstitution after TCRalphabeta/CD19-depleted allogeneic hematopoietic cell transplantation in children was quantitatively tracked in the study by means of TCR repertoire profiling.

There are 14 amino acids in the CDR3, from cysteine to phenylalanine inclusive. Only the CDR3 DNA stays, 42 bases, in frame from base 1. The germline V gene provides CDR1 SQVTM and CDR2 ANQGSEA. The V and J ends are trimmed by 7 bases and 0 bases, leaving 15 bases between them. Library generation was performed with PCR. Instrument on record: Illumina HiSeq 2500. TCR library preparation used molecular barcoding, with unique molecular identifiers applied to normalize quantification of the TCRbeta repertoire. TCRdb reworked the public reads: Q25 trimming with fastp, MiXCR clone assembly, productive beta chains retained. Rows are unified per CDR3 protein, each entry keeping the most common DNA and genes. The sample records about 640,000 distinct CDR3 sequences, 15% to 20% of which are singletons. Of the sample, 1.1% falls within the top ten clones. This clonotype has a handful of counts. The clone's antigen remains unknown. No quality values exist for individual bases; no much larger clone is one base distant.

Sequenced material: PBMCs from the stem cell graft donor, taken from the stem cell graft. The TCR originated in a human donor who donated a stem cell graft to a child with acute myeloid leukemia. The sequence is built from TRBV29-1 and TRBJ1-1, with an unclear D gene assignment. This receptor carries the CDR3 CSAAREPMNTEAFF. The DNA reads TGCAGCGCCGCGAGGGAACCCATGAACACTGAAGCTTTCTTT.